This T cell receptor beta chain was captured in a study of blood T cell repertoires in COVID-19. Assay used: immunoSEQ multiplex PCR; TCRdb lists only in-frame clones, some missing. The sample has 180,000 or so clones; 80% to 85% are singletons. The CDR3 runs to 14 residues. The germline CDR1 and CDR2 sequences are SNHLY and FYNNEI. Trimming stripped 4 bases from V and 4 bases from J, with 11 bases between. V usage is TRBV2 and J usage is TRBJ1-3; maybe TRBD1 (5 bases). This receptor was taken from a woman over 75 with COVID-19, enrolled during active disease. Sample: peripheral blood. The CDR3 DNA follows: TGTGCCAGCAGTGCGACAGCCTCAGGAAACACCATATATTTT. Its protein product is CASSATASGNTIYF.